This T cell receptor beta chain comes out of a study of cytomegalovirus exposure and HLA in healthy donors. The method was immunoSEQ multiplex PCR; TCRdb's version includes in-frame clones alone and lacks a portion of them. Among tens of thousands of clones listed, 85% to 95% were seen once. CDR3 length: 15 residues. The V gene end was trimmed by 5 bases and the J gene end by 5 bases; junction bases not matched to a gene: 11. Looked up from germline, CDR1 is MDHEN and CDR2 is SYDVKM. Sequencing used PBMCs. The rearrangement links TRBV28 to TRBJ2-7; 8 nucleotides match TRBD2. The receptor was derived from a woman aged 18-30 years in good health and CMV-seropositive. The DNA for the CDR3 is TGTGCCAGCAGTCCGAGTTTCGGGAGGGTCAACGAGCAGTACTTC. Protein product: CASSPSFGRVNEQYF.